This TCR beta chain was found in a study of T-cell memory formation after mild COVID-19. Study-wide results and caveats: Day 15 to 85 contracting clones showed balanced CD4/CD8; later expanders leaned CD4+.

Details on this clonotype: Its specificity is unknown.

V lost 5 bases to trimming and J lost 7 bases; unmatched junction nucleotides: 14. CDR3 size: 16 residues. TCRdb processed the 5' RACE reads anew with MiXCR; each CDR3 protein has one entry. The repertoire has roughly 380,000 distinct CDR3 sequences, around 28% of them found once; the top ten carry roughly 12%. The source is an adult woman who had mild COVID-19 (a few samples of this study predate the infection). Cell type and time point are not known. V and J are TRBV12-3 or TRBV12-4 and TRBJ2-1, with TRBD2 matching over 7 bases. Sequencing input: PBMCs or a T cell subset sorted from them (not recorded which). For the CDR3, the DNA is TGTGCCAGCAGTGGGAGCGGGGCGCGCGACTGGAATGAGCAGTTCTTC. Amino acid sequence: CASSGSGARDWNEQFF.